The 8 T cell receptor beta chains presented below share a single source sample, sequenced in a study of blood T cell repertoires in COVID-19. Clones were sequenced by immunoSEQ multiplex PCR, and TCRdb holds only the in-frame ones, with some missing. The repertoire has around 84,000 clones, more than 85% of them found once; the top ten carry roughly 8%. Sequencing was carried out using peripheral blood. These receptor sequences come from a man aged 80 or over with active or convalescent COVID-19.

The gene calls are TRBV5-8 and TRBJ1-5, with TRBD1 matching 9 bases. The CDR3 contains 19 residues. With V trimmed by 4 bases and J by 0 bases, 14 bases remained unmatched. Germline CDR1 and CDR2: SGHTS and YDEGEE. The CDR3 nucleotides read TGTGCCAGCAGCCGGGCTAAGACAGGGGGGTTTTATAGCAATCAGCCCCAGCATTTT. Amino acid sequence: CASSRAKTGGFYSNQPQHF.

The V call is TRBV7-2, the J call TRBJ1-3; the match to TRBD1 covers 8 bases. CDR1 and CDR2 (germline): SGHTA, FQGNSA. Trimming cost V 5 bases and J 4 bases; bases outside gene matches: 7. The length of the CDR3 is 15 residues. CDR3 in DNA: TGTGCCAGCAGCGTGGACAGGGCCTCCGGAAACACCATATATTTT. Amino acid sequence: CASSVDRASGNTIYF. Based on the CDR3 plus reference TRBV7-2 and TRBJ1-3, the full variable domain is GAGVSQSPSNKVTEKGKDVELRCDPISGHTALYWYRQSLGQGLEFLIYFQGNSAPDKSGLPSDRFSAERTGGSVSTLTIQRTQQEDSAVYLCASSVDRASGNTIYFGEGSWLTVV.

In its sample, this clone was seen once. The chain employs TRBV6-5 and TRBJ2-7; TRBD1 matches at 7 bases. Germline V gives CDR1 MNHEY, CDR2 SVGAGI. There are 14 residues in the CDR3. The V segment lost 7 bases and the J segment 3 bases; nucleotides outside the gene matches: 9. The CDR3 nucleotides read TGTGCCAGCAAGAGGGGGCCTCAACTCTACGAGCAGTACGTC. Protein product: CASKRGPQLYEQYV.

CDR3: CASSILGAGNSNEQFF. The CDR3 DNA is TGTGCCAGTAGTATATTAGGAGCGGGGAATAGCAATGAGCAGTTCTTC. This rearrangement joins TRBV19 to TRBJ2-1; 7 bases match TRBD2. The V gene's germline CDR1 is LNHDA and CDR2 SQIVND (reference sequence). CDR3 size: 16 residues. Unmatched junction bases numbered 10, after V lost 2 bases and J lost 6 bases.

CDR3 bases: TGTGCCAGCAGTTTGGGTTCTGAGGGGGGGGAGAACACTGAAGCTTTCTTT. This sequence encodes CASSLGSEGGENTEAFF. V and J are TRBV28 and TRBJ1-1; perhaps TRBD1 as D (6 bases). V dropped 3 bases and J dropped 1 base, with 18 bases sitting between them. CDR1 is MDHEN and CDR2 is SYDVKM in the germline V gene. The CDR3 loop spans 17 amino acids.

This clone was observed a single time. This chain links TRBV19 with TRBJ1-1; 8 bases are a match to TRBD1. With V trimmed by 4 bases and J by 5 bases, 9 bases remained unmatched. Germline assignment: CDR1 LNHDA and CDR2 SQIVND (reference sequence). This CDR3 has 15 amino acids. This CDR3 reads CASSTTGGPGTEAFF. Written as DNA, the CDR3 is TGTGCCAGTAGTACAACAGGGGGGCCGGGGACTGAAGCTTTCTTT.

The chain carries TRBV27 and TRBJ1-2, with no clear D. V was shortened by 2 bases and J by 4 bases, with 14 bases between the two germline ends. The CDR3 sequence is 15 residues long. Looked up from germline, CDR1 is MNHEY and CDR2 is SMNVEV (reference sequence). CDR3 protein: CASSLSTRVFYGYTF. As DNA, the CDR3 is TGTGCCAGCAGTTTAAGCACTCGGGTATTCTATGGCTACACCTTC.

J is TRBJ1-6 and V is TRBV6-1; D is undetermined. Germline lookup yields CDR1 MNHNS and CDR2 SASEGT. CDR3 size: 16 residues. V was trimmed by 3 bases and J by 3 bases, leaving 12 bases between them. The CDR3 protein is CASSEEVGLYNSPLHF. The DNA for the CDR3 is TGTGCCAGCAGTGAGGAGGTTGGGCTCTATAATTCACCCCTCCACTTT.